These T cell receptor beta chains were read from a single sample in a study of cytomegalovirus exposure and HLA in healthy donors. Measured with immunoSEQ multiplex PCR; TCRdb has only the in-frame clones, and not every one. Its table records under 75,000 clones. Specimen: PBMCs. The origin of the receptors is a female donor in good health and CMV-seropositive. Both conserved end residues are part of each CDR3. A D gene is named only where the DNA matches it firmly.

CDR3nt: TGTGCCAGCAGCCCGCGACTAGTCGGGTCCTACGAGCAGTACTTC; CDR3aa: CASSPRLVGSYEQYF; v_gene: TRBV7-2; j_gene: TRBJ2-7; d_gene: .
CDR3nt: TGCGCCAGCAGCCAAGTCAACTCATTCCTCTACGAGCAGTACTTC; CDR3aa: CASSQVNSFLYEQYF; v_gene: TRBV4-1; j_gene: TRBJ2-7; d_gene: .
CDR3nt: TGTGCCAGCTCACCGTCTCAAACAAGCTACACCTTC; CDR3aa: CASSPSQTSYTF; v_gene: TRBV18; j_gene: TRBJ1-2; d_gene: .
CDR3nt: TGTGCCATCAGTGGGTTAGCGGGGGGGCAGGGCACAGATACGCAGTATTTT; CDR3aa: CAISGLAGGQGTDTQYF; v_gene: TRBV10-3; j_gene: TRBJ2-3; d_gene: TRBD2
CDR3nt: TGTGCCTGGAGTATCGGGGTTGGCGAGCAGTACTTC; CDR3aa: CAWSIGVGEQYF; v_gene: TRBV30; j_gene: TRBJ2-7; d_gene: .
CDR3nt: TGTGCCAGCAGCTTGAGCGGGGCGTACCAAGAGACCCAGTACTTC; CDR3aa: CASSLSGAYQETQYF; v_gene: TRBV5-4; j_gene: TRBJ2-5; d_gene: TRBD2
CDR3nt: TGTGCCAGCAGCTTGGGCACAGCGAACACTGAAGCTTTCTTT; CDR3aa: CASSLGTANTEAFF; v_gene: TRBV5-4; j_gene: TRBJ1-1; d_gene: .
CDR3nt: TGTGCCTGGAGCGGCGGCGGAAACACCATATATTTT; CDR3aa: CAWSGGGNTIYF; v_gene: TRBV30; j_gene: TRBJ1-3; d_gene: .
CDR3nt: TGTGCCAGCTCACCGCGACTAGCGGGGGAGAGTGAGCAGTTCTTC; CDR3aa: CASSPRLAGESEQFF; v_gene: TRBV18; j_gene: TRBJ2-1; d_gene: TRBD2
CDR3nt: TGTGCCAGCAGTCATACTAGCGGGGCGAACACCGGGGAGCTGTTTTTT; CDR3aa: CASSHTSGANTGELFF; v_gene: TRBV13; j_gene: TRBJ2-2; d_gene: TRBD2
CDR3nt: TGTGCCAGCAGCTTCGGGACTAGCGGGAGCAATGAGCAGTTCTTC; CDR3aa: CASSFGTSGSNEQFF; v_gene: TRBV7-2; j_gene: TRBJ2-1; d_gene: TRBD2
CDR3nt: TGCGCCAGCAGCCAAGATGGACTAGCGGGAGTTCGAGATACGCAGTATTTT; CDR3aa: CASSQDGLAGVRDTQYF; v_gene: TRBV4-3; j_gene: TRBJ2-3; d_gene: TRBD2
CDR3nt: TGCGCCAGCAGCCAAGAACACCAGGCTAGGCGGGCGAACTCCTACGAGCAGTACTTC; CDR3aa: CASSQEHQARRANSYEQYF; v_gene: TRBV4-3; j_gene: TRBJ2-7; d_gene: .
CDR3nt: TGTGCCAGCAGCCCGTCTCCGGACAGCCGGATGGGCAATCAGCCCCAGCATTTT; CDR3aa: CASSPSPDSRMGNQPQHF; v_gene: TRBV28; j_gene: TRBJ1-5; d_gene: .
CDR3nt: TGTGCCTGGAGTTACGGACACTGGAACACTGAAGCTTTCTTT; CDR3aa: CAWSYGHWNTEAFF; v_gene: TRBV30; j_gene: TRBJ1-1; d_gene: .
CDR3nt: TGTGCCAGCAGCGGAGGGACTAGCGGGAGGTGGGACAATGAGCAGTTCTTC; CDR3aa: CASSGGTSGRWDNEQFF; v_gene: TRBV13; j_gene: TRBJ2-1; d_gene: TRBD2
CDR3nt: TGTGCCAGCTCACCAGATGAGGGTAACTATGGCTACACCTTC; CDR3aa: CASSPDEGNYGYTF; v_gene: TRBV18; j_gene: TRBJ1-2; d_gene: .
CDR3nt: TGTGCCAGCACTCTCGCCGGGGAGCTGTTTTTT; CDR3aa: CASTLAGELFF; v_gene: TRBV6-1; j_gene: TRBJ2-2; d_gene: .
CDR3nt: TGCGCCAGCAGCCAAATATCCCAAGGGGCCTATGGCTACACCTTC; CDR3aa: CASSQISQGAYGYTF; v_gene: TRBV4-3; j_gene: TRBJ1-2; d_gene: .
CDR3nt: TGCAGCGTGGAGACTCCTAACTATGGCTACACCTTC; CDR3aa: CSVETPNYGYTF; v_gene: TRBV29-1; j_gene: TRBJ1-2; d_gene: .
CDR3nt: TGTGCCAGCAGCGTCGGTGGGGCCATGAACACTGAAGCTTTCTTT; CDR3aa: CASSVGGAMNTEAFF; v_gene: TRBV6-1; j_gene: TRBJ1-1; d_gene: .
CDR3nt: TGCAGCGTCAAAGGGACACCCGGTGAGAACACTGAAGCTTTCTTT; CDR3aa: CSVKGTPGENTEAFF; v_gene: TRBV29-1; j_gene: TRBJ1-1; d_gene: .
CDR3nt: TGTGCCAGCAGCTTGAGCCAGGGGAGCTATGGCTACACCTTC; CDR3aa: CASSLSQGSYGYTF; v_gene: TRBV5-4; j_gene: TRBJ1-2; d_gene: .